The 3 T cell receptor beta chains below were found in one sample sequenced in a study of blood T cell repertoires in COVID-19. Repertoires were generated with immunoSEQ multiplex PCR, while TCRdb's copy carries only in-frame clones and drops some. The sample contains over 150,000 clones, more than 65% of which appear only once. The sequenced material came from peripheral blood. These receptors all come from a woman older than 75 with active or convalescent COVID-19.

The chain combines TRBV7-9 with TRBJ1-1; D uncertain. V was pared by 7 bases and J by 1 base, with 13 bases between. Germline values: CDR1 SEHNR, CDR2 FQNEAQ (reference sequence). The CDR3 loop spans 14 amino acids. The CDR3: CASTRRQQNTEAFF. CDR3 sequence (DNA): TGTGCCAGCACTCGGCGGCAGCAGAACACTGAAGCTTTCTTT.

This rearrangement joins TRBV15 to TRBJ1-5; D gene ambiguous. V was pared by 1 base and J by 1 base, with 11 bases between. This CDR3 contains 16 residues. Germline V CDR1 and CDR2: LNHNV, YYDKDF (reference sequence). DNA of the CDR3: TGTGCCACCAGCAGAGGTCGGGGAAACAGCAATCAGCCCCAGCATTTT. Its translation is CATSRGRGNSNQPQHF.

This rearrangement joins TRBV9 to TRBJ1-4; 10 bases match TRBD1. The CDR3 loop spans 15 amino acids. Germline V gene lookup returns CDR1 SGDLS and CDR2 YYNGEE. V shed 4 bases and J 8 bases; nucleotides not matched to a gene: 8. CDR3 DNA sequence: TGTGCCAGCAGCCCTACCGGGACAGGGGTGGAAAAACTGTTTTTT. This translates into CASSPTGTGVEKLFF.